Given below is one TCR beta chain in context. The data are from a study of blood T cell repertoires in COVID-19. Study as a whole: The United States, Italy and Spain supplied acute and convalescent COVID-19 samples.

Germline values: CDR1 MGHRA, CDR2 YSYEKL. V lost 4 bases, J lost 6 bases, and 5 bases stayed unmatched. The CDR3 spans 14 residues. As originally analysed: Estimation of nucleated cell counts was performed using reference gene primer amplification. Sequencing used immunoSEQ multiplex PCR; TCRdb keeps in-frame clones, though not all of them. V and J calls and clone size are those listed in that table; D and trimming were worked out from the DNA. The data show under 200,000 clones, with around 90% seen just once and 0.45% to 0.65% held by the top ten. The chain joins TRBV4-1 to TRBJ1-2; 10 bases are shared with TRBD1. The clonotype comes from a man aged 50-59 years with acute or convalescent COVID-19. Sequencing input: peripheral blood. Here the CDR3 reads CASSRSGTGDGYTF. CDR3 sequence (DNA): TGCGCCAGCAGCCGCTCCGGGACAGGGGATGGCTACACCTTC.